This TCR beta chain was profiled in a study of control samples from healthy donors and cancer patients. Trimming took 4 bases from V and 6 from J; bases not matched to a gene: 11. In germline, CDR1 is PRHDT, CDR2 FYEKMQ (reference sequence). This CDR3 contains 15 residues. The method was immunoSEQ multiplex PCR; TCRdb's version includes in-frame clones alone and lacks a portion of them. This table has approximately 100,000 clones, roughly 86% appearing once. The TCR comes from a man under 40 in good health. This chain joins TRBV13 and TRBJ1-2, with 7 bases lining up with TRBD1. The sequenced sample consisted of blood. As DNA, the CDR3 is TGTGCCAGCAGCTCGCATACTACAGGGGTGGATGGCTACACCTTC. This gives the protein CASSSHTTGVDGYTF. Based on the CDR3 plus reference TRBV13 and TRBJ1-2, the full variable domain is AAGVIQSPRHLIKEKRETATLKCYPIPRHDTVYWYQQGPGQDPQFLISFYEKMQSDKGSIPDRFSAQQFSDYHSELNMSSLELGDSALYFCASSSHTTGVDGYTFGSGTRLTVV.